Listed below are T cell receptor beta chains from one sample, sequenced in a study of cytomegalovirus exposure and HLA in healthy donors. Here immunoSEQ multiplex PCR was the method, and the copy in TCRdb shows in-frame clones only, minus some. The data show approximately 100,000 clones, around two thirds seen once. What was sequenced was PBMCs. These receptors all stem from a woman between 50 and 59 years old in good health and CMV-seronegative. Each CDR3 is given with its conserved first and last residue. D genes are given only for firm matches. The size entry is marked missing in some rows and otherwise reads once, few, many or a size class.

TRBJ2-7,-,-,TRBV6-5,CASSYSASYEQYF
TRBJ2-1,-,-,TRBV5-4,CASSLEVEPEQFF
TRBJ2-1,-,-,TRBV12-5,CASGLDLKSEQFF
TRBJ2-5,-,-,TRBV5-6,CASSLPQETQYF
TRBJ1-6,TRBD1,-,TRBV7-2,CASSIGTGGNSPLHF
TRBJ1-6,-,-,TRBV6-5,CASSYLAGDGSPLHF
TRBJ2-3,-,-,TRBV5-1,CASSLGGLRTLRSTDTQYF
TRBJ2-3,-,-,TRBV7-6,CASSSSLSSASTDTQYF
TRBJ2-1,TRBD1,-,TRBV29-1,CSVEDTGTVNEQFF
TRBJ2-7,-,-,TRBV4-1,CASSQGSLYYHYEQYF
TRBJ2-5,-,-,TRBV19,CASSRRSETQYF
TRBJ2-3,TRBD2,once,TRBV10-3,CAISESISSGGPWYF
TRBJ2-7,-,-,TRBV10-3,CAISEPALAGEQYF
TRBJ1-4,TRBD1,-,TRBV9,CASSATGGIYEKLFF
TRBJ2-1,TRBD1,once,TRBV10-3,CATEYGGQGYNEQFF
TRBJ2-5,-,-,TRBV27,CASSLWAGQETQYF
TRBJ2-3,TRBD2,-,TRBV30,CACTRGDTDTQYF
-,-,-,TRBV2,CASSDSDTYEQYF
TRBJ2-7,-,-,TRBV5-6,CASSSRQARRIEQYF
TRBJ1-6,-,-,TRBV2,CASRQGSDSPLHF
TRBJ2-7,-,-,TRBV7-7,CASSLAEGGAYEQYF
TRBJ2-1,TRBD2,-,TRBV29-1,CSVEESAGVAQFF
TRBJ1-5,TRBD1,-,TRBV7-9,CASSLAWDSTSNQPQHF
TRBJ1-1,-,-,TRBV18,CASSLGPGSPEAFF
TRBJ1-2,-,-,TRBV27,CASSLAPGVGYTF
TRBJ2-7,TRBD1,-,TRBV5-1,CASSRDRVDEQYF
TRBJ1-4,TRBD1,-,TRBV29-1,CSVVTGDNGEKLFF
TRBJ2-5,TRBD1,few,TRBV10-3,CAISEPGTAQETQYF
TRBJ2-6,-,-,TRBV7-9,CASSLIQGSGANVLTF
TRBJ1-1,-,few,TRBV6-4,CASSDSVGGMAFF
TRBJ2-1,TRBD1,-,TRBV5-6,CASSRRTGGVNEQFF
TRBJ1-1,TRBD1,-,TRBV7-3,CASSSLGGANTEAFF
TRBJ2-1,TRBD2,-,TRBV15,CATSTPPGLASEQFF
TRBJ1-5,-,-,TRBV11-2,CASSLGRNQPQHF
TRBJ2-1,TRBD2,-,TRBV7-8,CASSHTSGRYNEQFF
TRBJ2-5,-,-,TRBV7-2,CASSLRRPPQGTQYF
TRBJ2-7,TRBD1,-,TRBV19,CASSIPGQGAEEQYF
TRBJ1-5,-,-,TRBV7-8,CASSLGARGNQPQHF
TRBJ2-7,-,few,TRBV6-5,CASSAPGFEQYF
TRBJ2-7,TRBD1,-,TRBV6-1,CASRGTDLSYEQYF
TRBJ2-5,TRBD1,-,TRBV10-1,CASGDRVGETQYF
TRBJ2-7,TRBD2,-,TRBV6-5,CASSYSSSGGAVQYF
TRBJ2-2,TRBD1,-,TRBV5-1,CASSSTGVPNTGELFF
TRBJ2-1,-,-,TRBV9,CASSVSLYNEQFF
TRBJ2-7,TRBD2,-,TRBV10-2,CASSVPIRLAGGSYEQYF